The clone carrying this T cell receptor beta chain showed up just once. This CDR3 is built from 16 residues. Germline CDR1 and CDR2: KGHDR and SFDVKD. Trimming cost V 4 bases and J 4 bases; bases outside gene matches: 3. These data belong to a study of blood T cell repertoires in COVID-19. Study information: Donors in the United States, Italy and Spain gave samples during acute or convalescent COVID-19. PBMCs, B-cell-depleted T cells, or T cells provided the cDNA or gDNA that made up the material.

Original handling: Amplifying reference gene primers gave estimates of nucleated cell counts. Method: immunoSEQ multiplex PCR; TCRdb's copy keeps in-frame clones and lacks some. The D gene and trimming were derived from the DNA, and the V and J assignments and clone size from that table. Of about 98,000 clones in the sample, 75% to 95% are singletons; the top ten hold 4.2%. V gene TRBV24-1 combines with J gene TRBJ2-2; 12 bases agree with TRBD1. The sequencing sample was made of peripheral blood. The clonotype was recovered from a man aged 18 to 30 with acute or convalescent COVID-19. This CDR3 is CATSDPGQGATGELFF. In nucleotides, the CDR3 is TGTGCCACCAGTGACCCGGGACAGGGGGCCACCGGGGAGCTGTTTTTT.